This T cell receptor (beta chain) was documented in a study of Graves' ophthalmopathy and Graves' hyperthyroidism. Study results and limitations: Cross-validated, the 13-signature model showed 87.88%/81.08% sensitivity/specificity, and 80%/75% in the test set. Most thyroid-expanded clonotypes exceeding 0.001 frequency were also found in blood.

CDR1 and CDR2 (germline): MNHEY, SVGEGT. The CDR3 has 15 amino acids. Trimming removed 5 bases from V and 4 bases from J; junction bases left unmatched: 9. With regard to this clonotype: The antigen remains unidentified.

For repertoire sequencing, the TCR beta CDR3 regions were amplified from RNA transcripts. RT-PCR with HTBI primers came first, then second-round multiplex PCR. TCRdb re-called the multiplex PCR reads through MiXCR, storing one row per CDR3 protein. This table has 600,000 to 700,000 distinct CDR3 sequences, 35% to 50% appearing once. Sequenced: peripheral blood. The source of this sequence is an adult man with Graves' ophthalmopathy. J is TRBJ2-5 and V is TRBV6-2 or TRBV6-3; TRBD2 aligns across 8 bases. The CDR3 nucleotides read TGTGCCAGCAGTCCTCGGGGGGGGCGCGGAGAGACCCAGTACTTC. Translation gives CASSPRGGRGETQYF.